Presented here are 25 T cell receptor beta chains from one specimen sequenced in a study of T-cell memory formation after mild COVID-19. Via MiXCR, TCRdb re-called the 5' RACE reads, giving one row per CDR3 protein. The sample contains about 270,000 distinct CDR3 sequences, roughly 15% of which appear only once. Sequenced input: PBMCs or a T cell subset sorted from them (not recorded which). Source of these receptors: an adult woman who had mild COVID-19 (a few samples of this study predate the infection). Cell type and time point are not known.

This clonotype was picked up one time. This chain uses TRBV5-5 with TRBJ2-2; TRBD1 agrees at 9 bases. Germline V CDR1 and CDR2: SGHKS, YYEKEE (reference sequence). The J segment lost 5 bases and the V segment lost 2 bases, leaving 4 bases of the junction unmatched. This CDR3 has 15 residues. CDR3 residues: CASSLQGALTGELFF. The CDR3 DNA sequence: TGTGCCAGCAGCTTACAGGGGGCTCTTACCGGGGAGCTGTTTTTT.

This clonotype was picked up a small number of times. This chain joins TRBV6-5 and TRBJ1-2; 7 nucleotides align to TRBD1. The CDR3 has 14 residues. The germline V gene encodes CDR1 MNHEY and CDR2 SVGAGI. V was clipped by 7 bases and J by 0 bases; unmatched bases: 5. The CDR3 nucleotides read TGTGCCAGCACGAGGACAGGCCCTAACTATGGCTACACCTTC. The encoded protein is CASTRTGPNYGYTF.

This clonotype was seen only a few times. J is TRBJ2-1 and V is TRBV6-2 or TRBV6-3, with D perhaps matching TRBD2 (6 bases). The CDR3 totals 17 residues. Germline lookup yields CDR1 MNHEY and CDR2 SVGEGT. Trimming took off 0 bases at V and 0 bases at J, with 12 bases between the two ends. In DNA, the CDR3 is TGTGCCAGCAGTTACTCGACTGAGGGAGGCTCCTACAATGAGCAGTTCTTC. Translating gives CASSYSTEGGSYNEQFF.

J is TRBJ2-3 and V is TRBV19; weak D call: TRBD1 (6 bases). Trimming took 5 bases from V and 6 from J, leaving 18 bases between them. The germline CDR1 and CDR2 sequences are LNHDA and SQIVND (reference sequence). The CDR3 totals 15 residues. The CDR3 sequence: CASSSTGTPADTQYF. The CDR3 DNA sequence: TGTGCCAGTAGTTCAACCGGGACACCGGCCGATACGCAGTATTTT.

This clonotype was seen a handful of times. The chain is built from TRBV3-1 and TRBJ2-6; perhaps TRBD1 as D (6 bases). Between the trimmed V and J ends, which lost 4 bases and 2 bases, there was a span of 9 bases. CDR1 is LGHDT and CDR2 is YNNKEL in the germline V gene (reference sequence). This CDR3 region has 15 residues. CDR3 DNA: TGTGCCAGCAGCCTCCACAGGGCTGGGGCCAACGTCCTGACTTTC. This codes for CASSLHRAGANVLTF.

This clonotype turned up a few times. The chain employs TRBV6-2 or TRBV6-3 and TRBJ2-7; the match to TRBD2 covers 10 bases. Trimming cost V 10 bases and J 4 bases; bases outside gene matches: 7. This CDR3 is built from 13 residues. Germline lookup yields CDR1 MNHEY and CDR2 SVGEGT. CDR3: CATASGSWYEQYF. The DNA of the CDR3 is TGTGCCACCGCTAGCGGGAGTTGGTACGAGCAGTACTTC.

This clonotype was seen ten or more times. This rearrangement joins TRBV12-3 or TRBV12-4 to TRBJ2-3; D may be TRBD1 or TRBD2 (5 bases each). The CDR3 covers 13 residues. Trimming removed 3 bases at V and 3 bases at J, with 7 bases between. CDR3 in DNA: TGTGCCAGCAGTTTCGAGGGGACAGATACGCAGTATTTT. Protein product: CASSFEGTDTQYF.

V and J are TRBV5-1 and TRBJ2-5; a possible D gene is TRBD2 (6 bases). From germline, CDR1 is SGHRS and CDR2 YFSETQ. The CDR3 sequence is 16 residues long. V was cut by 0 bases and J by 0 bases, with 12 bases left in between. The CDR3 region has the DNA TGCGCCAGCAGCTTGGGGTCTAGCGTAAACCAAGAGACCCAGTACTTC. As protein: CASSLGSSVNQETQYF.

In this sample, this clonotype turned up a few times. The V call is TRBV19, the J call TRBJ2-5; the match to TRBD1 covers 8 bases. This CDR3 is 12 amino acids long. From germline, CDR1 is LNHDA and CDR2 SQIVND (reference sequence). The ends lost 9 bases at V and 5 bases at J; junction bases unmatched: 5. The CDR3 nucleotides are TGTGCCAGCGAGGACAGGGATGAGACCCAGTACTTC. Translation: CASEDRDETQYF.

The chain uses TRBV6-5 and TRBJ1-1; D possibly corresponds to TRBD1 (5 bases). Per germline, CDR1 MNHEY and CDR2 SVGAGI. Trimming cost V 2 bases and J 6 bases, with 16 bases left between them. The CDR3 spans 15 residues. CDR3 region: CASSYGGRRTAEAFF. CDR3 coding DNA: TGTGCCAGCAGTTACGGGGGACGGAGAACGGCTGAAGCTTTCTTT.

The rearrangement joins TRBV5-5 to TRBJ2-7; TRBD1 matches at 9 bases. CDR1 and CDR2 (germline): SGHKS, YYEKEE (reference sequence). The CDR3 is made up of 13 amino acids. The junction had 9 bases not matched to a gene; V was cut back by 7 bases and J by 7 bases. CDR3 sequence: CASQGTGLKEQYF. The CDR3 bases are TGTGCCAGCCAGGGGACAGGGCTAAAAGAGCAGTACTTC.

This clonotype turned up a few times. The J gene is TRBJ1-1, the V gene TRBV5-1; D is ambiguous. Trimming removed 4 bases from V and 0 bases from J, with 7 bases in between. CDR1 is SGHRS, CDR2 YFSETQ, per germline. The CDR3 is made up of 13 amino acids. CDR3 nucleotides: TGCGCCAGCAGCACGGACCTGAACACTGAAGCTTTCTTT. This encodes CASSTDLNTEAFF.

In its sample, this clonotype was seen a few times. J is TRBJ2-1 and V is TRBV6-2 or TRBV6-3; perhaps D is TRBD1 or TRBD2 (5 bases each). Germline CDR1 is MNHEY and CDR2 is SVGEGT. CDR3 length: 14 residues. Trimming left V 7 bases short and J 4 bases short, with 14 bases between. CDR3 region: CASTQPGRYNEQFF. The CDR3 nucleotides are TGTGCCAGCACCCAACCGGGACGGTACAATGAGCAGTTCTTC.

This rearrangement joins TRBV19 to TRBJ2-1; D not resolved. The CDR3 totals 16 residues. The V gene's germline CDR1 is LNHDA and CDR2 SQIVND (reference sequence). The V and J ends lost 4 bases and 0 bases respectively, with 13 bases between them. The CDR3 DNA sequence: TGTGCCAGTAGTAAGGGCAAGATCAGCTCCTACAATGAGCAGTTCTTC. Translating gives CASSKGKISSYNEQFF.

This clonotype occurred many times. The gene calls are TRBV5-1 and TRBJ2-7; 8 bases agree with TRBD1. The germline V gene encodes CDR1 SGHRS and CDR2 YFSETQ. The CDR3 spans 13 residues. The V gene end was trimmed by 3 bases and the J gene end by 3 bases; junction bases not matched to a gene: 2. The CDR3 DNA reads as TGCGCCAGCAGCTCCGGGACAGGCTACGAGCAGTACTTC. It encodes CASSSGTGYEQYF.

The V call is TRBV5-6, the J call TRBJ2-2; 8 bases are a match to TRBD1. CDR1 and CDR2 from the germline V gene are SGHDT and YYEEEE. The CDR3 loop spans 16 amino acids. V lost 1 base, J lost 7 bases, and 9 bases stayed unmatched. The CDR3 nucleotides read TGTGCCAGCAGCTTGCCCCGGACAGGGCGGAACGGGGAGCTGTTTTTT. This gives the protein CASSLPRTGRNGELFF. Using reference TRBV5-6 and TRBJ2-2 for the parts outside the CDR3, the full variable domain is DAGVTQSPTHLIKTRGQQVTLRCSPKSGHDTVSWYQQALGQGPQFIFQYYEEEERQRGNFPDRFSGHQFPNYSSELNVNALLLGDSALYLCASSLPRTGRNGELFFGEGSRLTVL.

The chain carries TRBV9 and TRBJ2-1, with unresolved D. This CDR3 contains 14 residues. V lost 7 bases and J lost 8, with 19 bases in between. Germline CDR1 reads SGDLS; CDR2 reads YYNGEE. The CDR3 DNA is TGTGCCAGCTCGCGGAGACCATCTATCGATGAGCAGTTCTTC. This encodes CASSRRPSIDEQFF.

The J gene is TRBJ2-1, the V gene TRBV29-1; D is undetermined. Trimming removed 7 bases at V and 9 bases at J, with 10 bases between. This CDR3 comprises 10 residues. CDR1 and CDR2 from the germline V gene are SQVTM and ANQGSEA. Written as DNA, the CDR3 is TGCAGCGCCAGAGATGTTGAGCAGTTCTTC. This sequence encodes CSARDVEQFF.

This rearrangement joins TRBV4-1 to TRBJ1-5; 9 bases are shared with TRBD1. The CDR3 covers 21 residues. Germline CDR1 MGHRA, CDR2 YSYEKL. The J segment lost 2 bases and the V segment lost 2 bases, leaving 19 bases of the junction unmatched. The CDR3, as DNA: TGCGCCAGCAGCCAAAAAGTTTCCGGGACAGGGACTTTTTTAGGCAATCAGCCCCAGCATTTT. Amino acids: CASSQKVSGTGTFLGNQPQHF.

This clonotype was found a few times. The chain uses TRBV5-1 and TRBJ2-1, with TRBD1 matching 7 bases. The germline CDR1 and CDR2 sequences are SGHRS and YFSETQ. This CDR3 spans 20 amino acids. V lost 4 bases, J lost 0 bases, and 19 bases stayed unmatched. DNA for the CDR3: TGCGCCAGCAGCCCACGGGACAGAACCACCTACCTGGGCTCCTACAATGAGCAGTTCTTC. It encodes CASSPRDRTTYLGSYNEQFF.

The table lists this clonotype with many counts. V is TRBV20-1 and J is TRBJ2-1, with D uncertain. Germline V CDR1 and CDR2: DFQATT, SNEGSKA (reference sequence). CDR3 length: 11 amino acids. The ends were cut back, 5 bases at V and 4 bases at J, with 6 bases in the middle. The CDR3 is CSASLYNEQFF. In nucleotides, the CDR3 is TGCAGTGCTTCCTTGTACAATGAGCAGTTCTTC.

There are a few counts of this clonotype. This chain uses TRBV24-1 with TRBJ2-1; 8 bases are a match to TRBD2. There are 16 residues in the CDR3. With V trimmed by 3 bases and J by 3 bases, 6 bases remained unmatched. Germline-derived CDR1 and CDR2 are KGHDR and SFDVKD. The CDR3 is CATSDRTSRVYNEQFF. CDR3 DNA sequence: TGTGCCACCAGTGATCGGACTAGCAGAGTCTACAATGAGCAGTTCTTC.

The chain's CDR3 is CATSREGTQGLEQYF. The CDR3 region has the DNA TGTGCCACCAGCAGAGAGGGGACACAGGGCCTCGAGCAGTACTTC. The chain carries TRBV15 and TRBJ2-7; maybe TRBD1 (6 bases). The V end was cut by 0 bases, the J end by 6 bases, with 15 bases between. Germline CDR1 reads LNHNV; CDR2 reads YYDKDF (reference sequence). The CDR3 covers 15 residues.

V gene TRBV5-5 combines with J gene TRBJ2-1; 7 positions agree with TRBD2. The germline gives CDR1 SGHKS, CDR2 YYEKEE (reference sequence). Germline trimming cut 4 bases from V and 0 bases from J; bases unmatched to any gene: 7. The CDR3 extends over 16 amino acids. The CDR3 protein is CASSPKAGSSYNEQFF. The CDR3 DNA is TGTGCCAGCAGCCCGAAAGCGGGAAGCTCCTACAATGAGCAGTTCTTC.

This clonotype came up a few times. The rearrangement links TRBV24-1 to TRBJ2-3; 9 nucleotides agree with TRBD1. The CDR3 is made up of 15 amino acids. The germline V gene has CDR1 KGHDR and CDR2 SFDVKD. V shed 5 bases, J shed 7 bases, and the junction held 9 bases outside the gene matches. CDR3 in amino acids: CATSAQDRGGNTQYF. CDR3 sequence (DNA): TGTGCCACCAGTGCCCAGGACAGGGGAGGAAATACGCAGTATTTT.